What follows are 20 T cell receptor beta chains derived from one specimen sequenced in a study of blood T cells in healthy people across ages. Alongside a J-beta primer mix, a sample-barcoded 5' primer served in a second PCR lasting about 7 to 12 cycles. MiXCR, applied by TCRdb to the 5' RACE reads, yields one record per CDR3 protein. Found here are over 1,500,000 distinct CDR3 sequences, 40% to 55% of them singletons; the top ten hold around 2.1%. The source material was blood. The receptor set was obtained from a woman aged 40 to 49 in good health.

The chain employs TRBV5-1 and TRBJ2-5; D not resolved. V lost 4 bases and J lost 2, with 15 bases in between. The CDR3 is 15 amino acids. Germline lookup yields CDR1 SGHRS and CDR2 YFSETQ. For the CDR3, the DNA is TGCGCCAGCAGCCCCCGGACGGAGCAGCAAGAGACCCAGTACTTC. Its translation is CASSPRTEQQETQYF.

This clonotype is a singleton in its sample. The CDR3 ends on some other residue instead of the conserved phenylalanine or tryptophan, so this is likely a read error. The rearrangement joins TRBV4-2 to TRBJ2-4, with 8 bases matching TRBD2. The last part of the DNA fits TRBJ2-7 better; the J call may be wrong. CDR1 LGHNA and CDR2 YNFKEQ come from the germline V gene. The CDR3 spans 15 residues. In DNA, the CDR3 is TGTGCCAGCAGCCAAGACCCTAGCGGGCCATACGAGCAGTACTTA. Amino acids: CASSQDPSGPYEQYL.

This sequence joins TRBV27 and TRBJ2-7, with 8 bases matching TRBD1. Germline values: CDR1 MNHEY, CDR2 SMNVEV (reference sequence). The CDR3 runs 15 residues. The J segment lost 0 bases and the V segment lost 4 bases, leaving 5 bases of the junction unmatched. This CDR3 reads CASSYTGTGSYEQYF. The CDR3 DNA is TGTGCCAGCAGTTACACCGGGACAGGCTCCTACGAGCAGTACTTC.

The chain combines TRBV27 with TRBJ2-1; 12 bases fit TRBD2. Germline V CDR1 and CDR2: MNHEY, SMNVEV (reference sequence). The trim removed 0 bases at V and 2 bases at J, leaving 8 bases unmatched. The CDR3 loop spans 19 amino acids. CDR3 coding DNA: TGTGCCAGCAGTTTATCGCAGGGCCGACTAGCGGGGGCCTACAATGAGCAGTTCTTC. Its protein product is CASSLSQGRLAGAYNEQFF.

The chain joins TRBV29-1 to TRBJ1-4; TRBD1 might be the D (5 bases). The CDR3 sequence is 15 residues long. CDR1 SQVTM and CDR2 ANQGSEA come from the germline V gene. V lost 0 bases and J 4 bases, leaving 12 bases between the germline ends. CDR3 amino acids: CSVEDRGSNNEKLFF. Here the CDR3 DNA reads TGCAGCGTTGAAGATCGGGGCAGCAATAATGAAAAACTGTTTTTT.

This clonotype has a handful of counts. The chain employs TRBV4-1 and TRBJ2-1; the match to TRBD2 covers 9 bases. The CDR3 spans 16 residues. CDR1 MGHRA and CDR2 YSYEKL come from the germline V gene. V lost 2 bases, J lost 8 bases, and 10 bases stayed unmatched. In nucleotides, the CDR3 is TGCGCCAGCAGCCAACTTGTGGCGGGGGGGCGATATGAGCAGTTCTTC. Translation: CASSQLVAGGRYEQFF.

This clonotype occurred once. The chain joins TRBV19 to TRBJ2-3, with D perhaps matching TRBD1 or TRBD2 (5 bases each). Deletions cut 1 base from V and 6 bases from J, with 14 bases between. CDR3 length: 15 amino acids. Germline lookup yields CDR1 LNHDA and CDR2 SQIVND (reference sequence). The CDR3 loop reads CASSIGQGAGDTQYF. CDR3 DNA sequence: TGTGCCAGTAGTATAGGGCAGGGAGCTGGCGATACGCAGTATTTT.

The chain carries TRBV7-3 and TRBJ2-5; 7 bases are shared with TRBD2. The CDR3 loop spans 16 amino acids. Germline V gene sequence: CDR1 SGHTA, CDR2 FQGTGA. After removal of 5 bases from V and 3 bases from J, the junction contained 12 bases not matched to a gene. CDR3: CASSPLGAGLKETQYF. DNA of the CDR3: TGTGCCAGCAGCCCACTGGGAGCGGGGCTGAAAGAGACCCAGTACTTC.

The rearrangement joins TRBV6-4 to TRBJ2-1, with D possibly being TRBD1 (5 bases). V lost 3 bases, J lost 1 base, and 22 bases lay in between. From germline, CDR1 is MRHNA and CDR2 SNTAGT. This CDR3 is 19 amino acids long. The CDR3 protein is CASSEKQYQGIPSYNEQFF. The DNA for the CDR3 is TGTGCCAGCAGTGAAAAACAGTACCAGGGTATCCCGTCCTACAATGAGCAGTTCTTC.

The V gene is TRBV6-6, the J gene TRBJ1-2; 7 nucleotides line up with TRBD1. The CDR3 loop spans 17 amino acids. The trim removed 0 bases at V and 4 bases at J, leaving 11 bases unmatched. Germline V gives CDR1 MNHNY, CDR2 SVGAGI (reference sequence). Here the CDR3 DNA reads TGTGCCAGCAGTTACTCGATCGGGACAGACATGTTCTATGGCTACACCTTC. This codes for CASSYSIGTDMFYGYTF.

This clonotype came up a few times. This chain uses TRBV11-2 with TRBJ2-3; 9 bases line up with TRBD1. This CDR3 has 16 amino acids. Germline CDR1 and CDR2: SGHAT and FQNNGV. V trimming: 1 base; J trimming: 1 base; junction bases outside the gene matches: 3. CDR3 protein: CASSLVGQGGTDTQYF. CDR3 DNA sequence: TGTGCCAGCAGCTTAGTGGGACAGGGCGGCACAGATACGCAGTATTTT.

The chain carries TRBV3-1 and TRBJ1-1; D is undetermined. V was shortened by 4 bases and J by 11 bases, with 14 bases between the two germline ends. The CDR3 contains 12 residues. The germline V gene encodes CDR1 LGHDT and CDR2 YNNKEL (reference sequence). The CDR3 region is CASSPGEGYAFF. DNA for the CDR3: TGTGCCAGCAGCCCCGGGGAAGGGTATGCTTTCTTT. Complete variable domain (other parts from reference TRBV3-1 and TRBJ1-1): DTAVSQTPKYLVTQMGNDKSIKCEQNLGHDTMYWYKQDSKKFLKIMFSYNNKELIINETVPNRFSPKSPDKAHLNLHINSLELGDSAVYFCASSPGEGYAFFGQGTRLTVV.

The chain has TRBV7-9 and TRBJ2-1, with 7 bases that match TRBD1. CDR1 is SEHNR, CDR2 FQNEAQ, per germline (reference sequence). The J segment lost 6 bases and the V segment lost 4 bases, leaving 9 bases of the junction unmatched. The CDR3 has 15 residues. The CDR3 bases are TGTGCCAGCAGCTCCCTAGGGGGCCGGGGCAATGAGCAGTTCTTC. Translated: CASSSLGGRGNEQFF.

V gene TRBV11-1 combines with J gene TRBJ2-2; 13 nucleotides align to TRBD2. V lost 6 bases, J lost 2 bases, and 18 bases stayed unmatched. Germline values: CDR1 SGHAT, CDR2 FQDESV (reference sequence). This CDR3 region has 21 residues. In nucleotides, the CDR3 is TGTGCCAGCAGGCTCTGGTCCCCAGGACTAGCGGGGGCCGATAACACCGGGGAGCTGTTTTTT. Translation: CASRLWSPGLAGADNTGELFF.

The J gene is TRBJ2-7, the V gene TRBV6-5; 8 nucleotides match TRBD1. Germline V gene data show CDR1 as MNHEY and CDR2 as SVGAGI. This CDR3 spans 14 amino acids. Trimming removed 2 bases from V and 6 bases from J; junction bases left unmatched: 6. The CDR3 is CASSYEDRDREQYF. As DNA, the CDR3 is TGTGCCAGCAGTTACGAGGACAGGGATCGCGAGCAGTACTTC.

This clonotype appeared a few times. The CDR3 DNA reads as TGTGCCAGCAGCTTAGGGACTAGCGGGCTCACAGATACGCAGTATTTT. Its protein product is CASSLGTSGLTDTQYF. The rearrangement joins TRBV11-1 to TRBJ2-3, with TRBD2 matching 11 bases. Germline V lookup: CDR1 SGHAT, CDR2 FQDESV (reference sequence). J gave up 2 bases and V 1 base, and 2 bases lay outside the gene matches. The length of the CDR3 is 16 residues.

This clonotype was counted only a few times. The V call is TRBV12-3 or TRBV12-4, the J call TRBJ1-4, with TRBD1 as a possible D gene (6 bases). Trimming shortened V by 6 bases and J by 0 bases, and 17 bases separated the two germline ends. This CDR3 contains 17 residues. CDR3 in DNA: TGTGCCAGCAGGCGCCGGGGGGGCGATGCAACTAATGAAAAACTGTTTTTT. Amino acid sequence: CASRRRGGDATNEKLFF.

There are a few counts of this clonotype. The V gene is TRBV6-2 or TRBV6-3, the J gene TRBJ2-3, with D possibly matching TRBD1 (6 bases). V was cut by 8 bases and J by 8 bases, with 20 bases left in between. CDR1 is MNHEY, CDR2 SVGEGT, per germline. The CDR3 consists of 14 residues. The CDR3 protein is CASGDGDMLRTQYF. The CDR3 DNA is TGTGCCAGCGGTGACGGGGACATGCTTCGTACGCAGTATTTT.

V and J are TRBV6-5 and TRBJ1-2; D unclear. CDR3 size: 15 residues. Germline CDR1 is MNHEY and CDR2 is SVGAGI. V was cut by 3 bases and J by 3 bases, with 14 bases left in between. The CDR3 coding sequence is TGTGCCAGCAGTTATACGGACCCCCTACACTATGGCTACACCTTC. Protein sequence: CASSYTDPLHYGYTF.

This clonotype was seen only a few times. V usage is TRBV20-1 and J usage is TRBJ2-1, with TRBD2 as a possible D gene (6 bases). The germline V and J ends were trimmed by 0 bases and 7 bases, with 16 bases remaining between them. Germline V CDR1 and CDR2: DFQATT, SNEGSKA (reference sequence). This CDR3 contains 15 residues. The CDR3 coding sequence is TGCAGTGCTAGAGATGGGCTTCGGGGGAGAAATGAGCAGTTCTTC. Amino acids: CSARDGLRGRNEQFF.